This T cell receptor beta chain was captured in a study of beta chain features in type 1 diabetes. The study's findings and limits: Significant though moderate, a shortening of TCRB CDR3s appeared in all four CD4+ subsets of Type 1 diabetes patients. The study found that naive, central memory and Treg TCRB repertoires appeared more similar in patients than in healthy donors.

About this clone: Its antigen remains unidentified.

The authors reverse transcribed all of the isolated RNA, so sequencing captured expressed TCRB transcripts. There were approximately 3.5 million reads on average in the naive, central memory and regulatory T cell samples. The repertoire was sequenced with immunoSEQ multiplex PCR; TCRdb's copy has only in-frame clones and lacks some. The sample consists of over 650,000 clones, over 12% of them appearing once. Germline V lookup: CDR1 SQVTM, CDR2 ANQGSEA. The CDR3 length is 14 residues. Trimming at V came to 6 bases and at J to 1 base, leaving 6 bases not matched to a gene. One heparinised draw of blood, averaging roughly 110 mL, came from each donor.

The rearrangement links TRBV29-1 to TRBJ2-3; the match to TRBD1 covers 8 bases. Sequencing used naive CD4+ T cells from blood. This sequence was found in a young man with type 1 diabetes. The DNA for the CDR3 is TGCAGCGTGGGGGTGGGACAGGGCACAGATACGCAGTATTTT. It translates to CSVGVGQGTDTQYF.